A selection of T cell receptor beta chains follows, all from one sample in a study of vaccination and CD4 T cells after COVID-19. What these receptors recognize is not known. TCRdb recomputed calls from the PCR reads with MiXCR, one row per CDR3 protein. Of about 20,000 distinct CDR3 sequences in the sample, roughly 40% were seen once. The specimen was CD4+ T cells from blood, cultured in vitro, collected before SARS-CoV-2 vaccination. These receptors were obtained from a human donor who received a COVID-19 vaccine. Both conserved end residues are part of each CDR3. The D gene is left open where the match is weak. Clone size, where shown, is once, few, many, or a class for clones that have expanded.

D gene,J gene,clone size,V gene,CDR3 protein,CDR3 DNA
NA,TRBJ1-2,few,TRBV6-1,CASKPTRQNYGYTF,TGTGCCAGCAAACCCACTCGACAGAACTATGGCTACACCTTC
TRBD1,TRBJ2-7,NA,TRBV7-2,CASSLQGATYEQYF,TGTGCCAGCAGCTTACAGGGGGCGACCTACGAGCAGTACTTC
TRBD2,TRBJ2-1,few,TRBV20-1,CSAYKPGGGNSYNEQFF,TGCAGTGCTTACAAACCCGGCGGGGGGAACTCCTACAATGAGCAGTTCTTC
NA,TRBJ2-2,few,TRBV21-1,CASSKKGKRGGTGELFF,TGTGCCAGCAGCAAAAAAGGGAAGCGGGGGGGAACCGGGGAGCTGTTTTTT
NA,TRBJ2-7,NA,TRBV19,CATSGLQYEQYF,TGTGCCACCTCGGGACTTCAGTACGAGCAGTACTTC
NA,TRBJ2-1,NA,TRBV2,CASNPRRYNEQFF,TGTGCCAGCAACCCAAGGAGGTACAATGAGCAGTTCTTC
NA,TRBJ2-7,NA,TRBV6-5,CASSYQSSYEQYF,TGTGCCAGCAGTTACCAGAGTTCCTACGAGCAGTACTTC
NA,TRBJ1-1,medium-sized,TRBV15,CATSSPGVGRGVGTEAFF,TGTGCCACCAGCAGTCCTGGTGTGGGTAGAGGAGTGGGAACTGAAGCTTTCTTT
TRBD1,TRBJ2-2,once,TRBV5-4,CASSLAGRGRSGELFF,TGTGCCAGCAGCTTGGCTGGCAGGGGGCGTTCCGGGGAGCTGTTTTTT
TRBD1,TRBJ1-1,few,TRBV12-3/TRBV12-4,CASSRDRGLPTEAFF,TGTGCCAGCAGTCGGGACAGGGGGCTTCCCACTGAAGCTTTCTTT
NA,TRBJ1-4,NA,TRBV6-1,CASNDGASEKLFF,TGTGCCAGCAATGACGGAGCAAGCGAAAAACTGTTTTTT
NA,TRBJ2-3,NA,TRBV6-1,CASSEDSHTDTQYF,TGTGCCAGCAGTGAAGACAGCCACACAGATACGCAGTATTTT
NA,TRBJ2-3,few,TRBV7-8,CASSLALRGTDTQYF,TGTGCCAGCAGCTTAGCGCTCCGGGGCACAGATACGCAGTATTTT
NA,TRBJ1-2,NA,TRBV19,CASRSQGLGYTF,TGTGCCAGTAGGTCACAGGGCCTAGGCTACACCTTC
NA,TRBJ1-1,NA,TRBV20-1,CSARPGEFTEAFF,TGCAGTGCTAGGCCAGGAGAGTTCACTGAAGCTTTCTTT
NA,TRBJ2-5,NA,TRBV12-3/TRBV12-4,CASSPPSGHQETQYF,TGTGCCAGCAGTCCCCCCAGCGGACACCAAGAGACCCAGTACTTC
NA,TRBJ1-3,NA,TRBV11-3,CASSPDSLSGNTIYF,TGTGCCAGCAGCCCGGACAGTCTCTCTGGAAACACCATATATTTT
NA,TRBJ2-3,NA,TRBV5-1,CASSPSRWDTQYF,TGCGCCAGCAGCCCTTCAAGGTGGGATACGCAGTATTTT
NA,TRBJ2-1,NA,TRBV7-8,CASSPKQRVAFNEQFF,TGTGCCAGCAGCCCTAAACAGAGAGTAGCTTTCAATGAGCAGTTCTTC
NA,TRBJ1-2,NA,TRBV7-9,CASSLADANYGYTF,TGTGCCAGCAGCTTAGCGGACGCAAACTATGGCTACACCTTC
NA,TRBJ1-1,few,TRBV11-3,CASSLGWGGDGPEAFF,TGTGCCAGCAGCTTAGGATGGGGAGGGGACGGACCAGAAGCTTTCTTT
NA,TRBJ2-3,NA,TRBV5-1,CASSSGGQRDTDTQYF,TGCGCCAGCAGCTCCGGAGGACAGCGTGACACAGATACGCAGTATTTT
NA,TRBJ1-6,NA,TRBV27,CASRRQFTQGNNSPLHF,TGTGCCAGCAGGCGACAGTTCACCCAGGGAAATAATTCACCCCTCCACTTT